This T cell receptor beta chain was retrieved from a study of shared clonotypes between healthy human individuals. Study outcomes and limitations: Specimens sampled were limited to blood, with tissue repertoires likely differing.

Participating donors were healthy, HIV-negative adults free of recent acute infections or vaccinations. A note on this clone: Its antigen is currently unknown.

Several immunoSEQ plates held equal portions of the genomic DNA taken from each subset. Clones were read by immunoSEQ multiplex PCR, and TCRdb kept only the in-frame ones, dropping some. The sample contains about 79,000 clones, around 57% of which appear only once. The sequence was obtained from a man younger than 45 in good health. The sequencing sample was made of memory CD8+ T cells sorted from blood. The subset denotes: CD45RO+ cells pooled with CCR7-negative TemRA cells.

The CDR3 nucleotides are TGTGCCACCAGCAGTGAACTTTCCGATCAGCCCCAGCATTTT. Amino acid sequence: CATSSELSDQPQHF. The chain links TRBV15 to TRBJ1-5; the D is unclear. Germline V gene sequence: CDR1 LNHNV, CDR2 YYDKDF (reference sequence). Trimming cost V 3 bases and J 5 bases, with 11 bases left between them. This CDR3 spans 14 amino acids.